This is a list of T cell receptor beta chains from one sample in a study of cytomegalovirus exposure and HLA in healthy donors. The repertoire was sequenced with immunoSEQ multiplex PCR; TCRdb's copy has only in-frame clones and lacks some. The data show about 240,000 clones, around 86% seen once. Sequencing was done on a sample of PBMCs. These receptors were obtained from a woman younger than 45 in good health and CMV-seropositive. CDR3s include the opening cysteine and the closing phenylalanine or tryptophan. A D gene is named only where the DNA matches it firmly. The listing skips clone size in some rows; elsewhere it reads once, few, many or a size class.

>TRBJ2-3|TRBV30|once|TRBD2
TGTGCCTGGAAAATCACTAGCGGTAATACGCAGTATTTT
CAWKITSGNTQYF
>TRBJ2-1|TRBV19|.|TRBD2
TGTGCCAGTAGTCCGAGCGGGAGGCGCTCCTACAATGAGCAGTTCTTC
CASSPSGRRSYNEQFF
>TRBJ2-2|TRBV10-1|once|TRBD2
TGCGCCAGCAGTCCCGGGACTAGCGGGAGAGAAGGCGTTGGGACCGGGGAGCTGTTTTTT
CASSPGTSGREGVGTGELFF
>TRBJ2-1|TRBV4-1|few|TRBD2
TGCGCCGGATCACGTGGCGGGAGCGACAATGAGCAGTTCTTC
CAGSRGGSDNEQFF
>TRBJ2-3|TRBV5-1|.|TRBD1
TGCGCCAGCAGCCCCGCCGGGACAGGGATAGGAGATACGCAGTATTTT
CASSPAGTGIGDTQYF
>TRBJ2-7|TRBV18|few|TRBD1
TGTGCCAGCTCTCCCGGGACAGACACCTACGAGCAGTACTTC
CASSPGTDTYEQYF
>TRBJ2-7|TRBV2|.|.
TGTGCCAGCAGGATGGACAAACCCTACGAGCAGTACTTC
CASRMDKPYEQYF
>TRBJ2-2|TRBV11-3|once|TRBD2
TGTGCCAGCAGCCCGCGGGGACTAGCGGCCGCACCGGGGGAGCTGTTTTTT
CASSPRGLAAAPGELFF
>TRBJ2-7|TRBV7-9|.|TRBD1
TGTGCCAGCAGCTTCGGGACAGACTACGAGCAGTACTTC
CASSFGTDYEQYF
>TRBJ2-5|TRBV7-8|.|.
TGTGCCAGCACCAGCCGCGCGGGATGGTGGGAGACCCAGTACTTC
CASTSRAGWWETQYF
>TRBJ2-2|TRBV2|.|TRBD1
TGTGCCAGCAGTGGGGACAGGGATAAAACGAACACCGGGGAGCTGTTTTTT
CASSGDRDKTNTGELFF
>TRBJ2-7|TRBV28|.|TRBD2
TGTGCCAGCAGTTATATACTAGCGGGAGGGTCCTACGAGCAGTACTTC
CASSYILAGGSYEQYF
>TRBJ1-4|TRBV5-1|.|.
TGCGCCAGCAGCTTGGGGACAGCAACTAATGAAAAACTGTTTTTT
CASSLGTATNEKLFF
>TRBJ1-4|TRBV5-1|.|.
TGCGCCTCCAGGGCAGGGACATCGACTAATGAAAAACTGTTTTTT
CASRAGTSTNEKLFF
>TRBJ2-1|TRBV6-6|.|.
TGTGCCAGCAGTTTCCTTTCCTACAATGAGCAGTTCTTC
CASSFLSYNEQFF
>TRBJ2-7|TRBV10-3|.|.
TGTGCCATCAGTGACTGGGACTCTGCCTACGAGCAGTACTTC
CAISDWDSAYEQYF
>TRBJ2-3|TRBV30|.|.
TGTGCCTGGAGTAGGCGGACATTAGGGGGTAATACGCAGTATTTT
CAWSRRTLGGNTQYF
>TRBJ2-6|TRBV14|.|.
TGTGCCAGCAGCCAAAGTCGACTAGGGGGGGCCAACGTCCTGACTTTC
CASSQSRLGGANVLTF
>TRBJ1-4|TRBV15|.|.
TGTGCCACCAGCATGGACCAGCGGCTCAGGTTTAATGAAAAACTGTTTTTT
CATSMDQRLRFNEKLFF
>TRBJ1-5|TRBV6-1|.|.
TGTGCCAGCAGTGAATGGGGAGGGATTGATCAGCCCCAGCATTTT
CASSEWGGIDQPQHF
>TRBJ2-3|TRBV9|.|.
TGTGCCAGCAGCGTGCCCCGCGGTACGCAGTATTTT
CASSVPRGTQYF
>TRBJ1-5|TRBV4-1|.|.
TGCGCCAGCAGCCAAGTTACAGTCAATCAGCCCCAGCATTTT
CASSQVTVNQPQHF
>TRBJ1-1|TRBV7-6|few|TRBD1
TGTGCCAGCAGCTTAGATCCAGGGGGAACTGAAGCTTTCTTT
CASSLDPGGTEAFF
>TRBJ2-7|TRBV10-2|.|.
TGCGCCAGCAGTGCCGTAGCTCCGGGTTTTGAAGAGCAGTACTTC
CASSAVAPGFEEQYF
>TRBJ2-3|TRBV9|.|TRBD2
TGTGCCAGCAGCGTAGGTGGAGCGGGAGGCCACCCGACAGATACGCAGTATTTT
CASSVGGAGGHPTDTQYF
>TRBJ1-2|TRBV29-1|.|TRBD1
TGCAGCGTTGAAGCAGGGGGCGAGGGCTTTGACTATGGCTACACCTTC
CSVEAGGEGFDYGYTF
>TRBJ2-5|TRBV5-1|.|TRBD1
TGCGCCAGCAGCTTGGATCGACAGGGGGCGGGTGAGACCCAGTACTTC
CASSLDRQGAGETQYF
>TRBJ2-7|TRBV9|.|.
TGTGCCAGCAGCGTAGGCCCTATGGGGCACGAATACGAGCAGTACTTC
CASSVGPMGHEYEQYF
>TRBJ1-5|TRBV7-9|.|.
TGTGCCAGCCGGAGGGACAGCAATCAGCCCCAGCATTTT
CASRRDSNQPQHF
>TRBJ2-7|TRBV28|.|.
TGTGCCAGCACGTATGGCGGCAAGACCTACGAGCAGTACTTC
CASTYGGKTYEQYF
>TRBJ2-7|TRBV27|.|TRBD1
TGTGCCAGCAGTACCGGATCGGGGACAGGGCCCCACGAGCAGTACTTC
CASSTGSGTGPHEQYF
>TRBJ2-5|TRBV7-9|.|TRBD2
TGTGCCAGCAGATTACTAGCGGGAGAGACCCAGTACTTC
CASRLLAGETQYF
>TRBJ1-2|TRBV15|.|.
TGTGCCACGGTCTCAGGGGCGGGCTATGGCTACACCTTC
CATVSGAGYGYTF
>TRBJ2-2|TRBV28|once|.
TGTGCCAGCAGTGGGGTTAGGACGGGAATCGCCGGGGAGCTGTTTTTT
CASSGVRTGIAGELFF
>TRBJ1-2|TRBV11-2|.|TRBD1
TGTGCCAGCAGCCCGACAGGGGGTAGCTATGGCTACACCTTC
CASSPTGGSYGYTF
>TRBJ1-2|TRBV14|.|TRBD1
TGTGCCAGCAGCCAGACAGGGCCTGGCTATGGCTACACCTTC
CASSQTGPGYGYTF
>TRBJ1-5|TRBV2|few|.
TGTGCCAGCAGTCCCCTCGGGGTGGGTCAGCCCCAGCATTTT
CASSPLGVGQPQHF
>TRBJ1-4|TRBV6-5|.|.
TGTGCCAGCAGTTACGCAACAGGTCATAAAGAAAAACTGTTTTTT
CASSYATGHKEKLFF
>TRBJ2-7|TRBV28|.|.
TGTGCCAGCAGGAAACTTTTCCGACAGGGAGGTAACTACGAGCAGTACTTC
CASRKLFRQGGNYEQYF
>TRBJ2-1|TRBV4-2|once|TRBD2
TGTGCCAGCAGCCAAGTGACTAGCGGGCTCAATGAGCAGTTCTTC
CASSQVTSGLNEQFF
>TRBJ2-3|TRBV10-1|.|TRBD2
TGCGCCAGCAGCCCCGGGACTAGCGGGAGTGAGACGCAGTATTTT
CASSPGTSGSETQYF
>TRBJ1-1|TRBV7-2|once|TRBD1
TGTGCCAGCAGCTCGACAGGGTACACTGAAGCTTTCTTT
CASSSTGYTEAFF
>TRBJ2-5|TRBV6-1|.|.
TGTGCCAGCAGTGAAGGAGGCGGTTACCAAGAGACCCAGTACTTC
CASSEGGGYQETQYF
>TRBJ1-2|TRBV25-1|.|TRBD1
TGTGCCAGCAGTGAAGAGGACAGGGGGCGTTATGGCTACACCTTC
CASSEEDRGRYGYTF
>TRBJ1-5|TRBV28|once|TRBD1
TGTGCCAGCATCAACAGGGGCAGCAATCAGCCCCAGCATTTT
CASINRGSNQPQHF
>TRBJ1-1|TRBV7-2|.|TRBD1
TGTGCCAGCAGCTGGTTTGGAGGGGGCCAGAACACTGAAGCTTTCTTT
CASSWFGGGQNTEAFF
>TRBJ2-3|TRBV2|few|.
TGTGCCAGCGTTGACGTGGCTAGAAGTGGAGATACGCAGTATTTT
CASVDVARSGDTQYF
>TRBJ2-1|TRBV7-7|once|.
TGTGCTAGCAGCCCGCAGGGTGCCTACAATGAGCAGTTCTTC
CASSPQGAYNEQFF
>TRBJ2-1|TRBV9|.|.
TGTGCCAGCAGCGGAAGATTAGGGGACTACAATGAGCAGTTCTTC
CASSGRLGDYNEQFF
>TRBJ2-1|TRBV7-2|.|.
TGTGCCAGCAGTCAAACTGGCGGGATCTACAATGAGCAGTTCTTC
CASSQTGGIYNEQFF
>TRBJ1-1|TRBV5-1|.|TRBD1
TGCGCCAGCAGCTTGGCACCCGACAGGGTTGGCACTGAAGCTTTCTTT
CASSLAPDRVGTEAFF
>TRBJ2-7|TRBV19|few|TRBD1
TGTGCCAGTAGTGAGACAGGGCGCGAGCAGTACTTC
CASSETGREQYF
>TRBJ1-5|TRBV30|few|TRBD1
TGTGCCTGGAGTGACAGGGGGAATCAGCCCCAGCATTTT
CAWSDRGNQPQHF
>TRBJ1-5|TRBV10-3|.|TRBD1
TGTGCCATCAGTGGCGGGACAGGGACGGATCAGCCCCAGCATTTT
CAISGGTGTDQPQHF